This entry describes one T cell receptor beta chain. Per the authors' pipeline: Estimated nucleated cell counts came from reference gene primer amplification. Using immunoSEQ multiplex PCR, the repertoire was profiled, and TCRdb retains in-frame clones only, with some absent. The DNA was the basis for D and trimming; V, J and clone size are from that table. The sample holds around 240,000 clones, 84% seen once. This sample is part of a study of blood T cell repertoires in COVID-19. At the level of the study: COVID-19 samples collected from the United States, Italy and Spain covered acute and convalescent phases. T cells, B-cell-depleted T cells, or PBMCs provided the cDNA or gDNA that served as material.

V lost 4 bases and J lost 1; bases outside the gene matches: 6. Germline values: CDR1 SQVTM, CDR2 ANQGSEA. The CDR3 is 14 residues long. The chain employs TRBV29-1 and TRBJ1-1; 7 bases map to TRBD1. The sequenced material came from peripheral blood. This TCR was recovered from a woman aged 40-49 years who had recovered from COVID-19. CDR3 loop: CSVAVGTENTEAFF. CDR3 in DNA: TGCAGCGTTGCGGTCGGGACAGAGAACACTGAAGCTTTCTTT.